What follows are 22 T cell receptor beta chains derived from one specimen sequenced in a study of CD8 T cells in ankylosing spondylitis. TCRdb re-derived calls from the 5' RACE reads in MiXCR, one entry per CDR3 protein. The sample has about 140,000 distinct CDR3 sequences, around 7.9% seen once. Sequencing was carried out using blood, either unsorted or a sorted T cell fraction (not recorded which). Receptor source: a female donor with ankylosing spondylitis or in good health (not recorded which).

There are many counts of this clonotype. The chain joins TRBV5-1 to TRBJ2-2; the match to TRBD2 covers 9 bases. The CDR3 has 14 amino acids. Trimming at V came to 9 bases and at J to 3 bases, leaving 6 bases not matched to a gene. Germline V gene lookup returns CDR1 SGHRS and CDR2 YFSETQ. CDR3 sequence reads: CATYSGGDTGELFF. The CDR3 DNA follows: TGCGCCACGTATAGCGGGGGAGACACCGGGGAGCTGTTTTTT.

This clonotype occurred a few times. The chain uses TRBV7-2 and TRBJ2-1; D unresolved. The CDR3 totals 11 residues. Germline V CDR1 and CDR2: SGHTA, FQGNSA. Trimming left V 1 base short and J 12 bases short, with 7 bases between. CDR3 DNA: TGTGCCAGCAGCTTAGGTACCGGGCAGTTCTTC. Its translation is CASSLGTGQFF.

This clonotype was observed many times. The gene calls are TRBV6-1 and TRBJ1-2; no definite D call. CDR3 length equals 14 residues. Trimming took 7 bases from V and 8 from J, leaving 20 bases between them. CDR1 is MNHNS, CDR2 SASEGT, per germline. CDR3 residues: CASTQLSQGRGYTF. In DNA form, the CDR3 reads TGTGCCAGCACCCAACTTAGCCAAGGCCGGGGCTACACCTTC.

This clonotype was counted many times. The chain combines TRBV4-2 with TRBJ1-1, with a tentative D call TRBD1 (5 bases). This CDR3 is built from 15 residues. Germline V lookup: CDR1 LGHNA, CDR2 YNFKEQ. The V gene lost 0 bases and the J gene lost 4 bases, with 12 bases spanning the gap. CDR3 DNA: TGTGCCAGCAGCCAAGAAGCCCTCGGGGGCACTGAAGCTTTCTTT. It translates to CASSQEALGGTEAFF.

This clonotype was counted at least ten times. The genes are TRBV7-2 and TRBJ2-1, with 8 bases lining up with TRBD2. The CDR3 runs to 17 residues. V shed 1 base, J shed 3 bases, and the junction held 8 bases outside the gene matches. CDR1 is SGHTA, CDR2 FQGNSA, per germline. The CDR3 spells CASSLGTSSERYNEQFF. CDR3 DNA: TGTGCCAGCAGCTTAGGGACTAGCTCTGAGCGCTACAATGAGCAGTTCTTC.

This sequence joins TRBV2 and TRBJ2-7; 8 positions agree with TRBD1. J gave up 0 bases and V 4 bases, and 11 bases lay outside the gene matches. The CDR3 covers 17 residues. CDR1 and CDR2 (germline): SNHLY, FYNNEI. As DNA, the CDR3 is TGTGCCAGCAGTGTATTGGGGGGACAGGCAGTCTCCTACGAGCAGTACTTC. Translated: CASSVLGGQAVSYEQYF.

This clonotype was counted many times. The V gene is TRBV20-1, the J gene TRBJ2-1; 10 bases agree with TRBD1. Germline CDR1 and CDR2: DFQATT and SNEGSKA (reference sequence). J gave up 9 bases and V 0 bases, and 11 bases lay outside the gene matches. This CDR3 region has 16 residues. The DNA of the CDR3 is TGCAGTGCTAGAGATGTAGGTCGGGACAGGGGTGTTGAGCAGTTCTTC. Its translation: CSARDVGRDRGVEQFF.

This clonotype was found many times. The CDR3 protein is CASSEYRSTGELFF. The CDR3 DNA is TGTGCCAGCAGTGAATATCGCTCCACCGGGGAGCTGTTTTTT. The genes are TRBV25-1 and TRBJ2-2; D remains ambiguous. CDR1 and CDR2 (germline): MGHDK, SYGVNS. Deletions cut 0 bases from V and 4 bases from J, with 6 bases between. This CDR3 has 14 amino acids. Filled out from reference TRBV25-1 and TRBJ2-2, the complete variable domain reads EADIYQTPRYLVIGTGKKITLECSQTMGHDKMYWYQQDPGMELHLIHYSYGVNSTEKGDLSSESTVSRIRTEHFPLTLESARPSHTSQYLCASSEYRSTGELFFGEGSRLTVL.

The chain is built from TRBV12-2 and TRBJ1-5; the D segment call TRBD1 is taken from the table without a DNA check. TRBV12-2 is a known pseudogene. This CDR3 has 15 residues. The DNA of the CDR3 is TGTGCAAGTCGCTCCCAGGGGACAGGGGGTCAGCTCCAGCATTTT. Translated, it gives CASRSQGTGGQLQHF.

This clonotype was observed at least ten times. In DNA form, the CDR3 reads TGTGCCAGCAGCCCCGGGACCGCTAGCTCCTACAATGAGCAGTTCTTC. Its protein product is CASSPGTASSYNEQFF. The rearrangement links TRBV9 to TRBJ2-1; perhaps D is TRBD1 or TRBD2 (5 bases each). V shed 4 bases and J shed 0 bases, with 14 bases lying between them. The CDR3 is made up of 16 amino acids. CDR1 and CDR2 (germline): SGDLS, YYNGEE.

This clonotype has a count of ten or more. The chain is built from TRBV20-1 and TRBJ1-1; tentatively, D is TRBD1 (6 bases). Germline V lookup: CDR1 DFQATT, CDR2 SNEGSKA (reference sequence). This CDR3 has 14 amino acids. V lost 3 bases, J lost 2 bases, and 13 bases lay in between. DNA for the CDR3: TGCAGTGCTAGCCGGGGGCCGCAAAACACTGAAGCTTTCTTT. This translates into CSASRGPQNTEAFF.

This clonotype was seen ten or more times. The chain is built from TRBV7-2 and TRBJ2-3, with no clear D. Trimming left V 1 base short and J 4 bases short, with 9 bases between. Germline V gene sequence: CDR1 SGHTA, CDR2 FQGNSA. This CDR3 contains 14 residues. For the CDR3, the DNA is TGTGCCAGCAGCTTAGAGGCTCTCCCAGATACGCAGTATTTT. Translated: CASSLEALPDTQYF.

This clonotype has a handful of counts. CDR3 coding DNA: TGTGCCAGCAGTGAAGCAACCGGGACAGGGAAGAACTATGGCTACACCTTC. Encoded protein: CASSEATGTGKNYGYTF. This chain uses TRBV2 with TRBJ1-2; 9 bases line up with TRBD1. Per germline, CDR1 SNHLY and CDR2 FYNNEI. The CDR3 has 17 residues. Losses at the gene ends were 0 bases for V and 2 bases for J; bases not matched to a gene: 7.

This clonotype showed up many times. The chain carries TRBV12-3 or TRBV12-4 and TRBJ2-7; tentative D call: TRBD1 (5 bases). The CDR3 spans 14 residues. V lost 2 bases to trimming and J lost 4 bases, with 12 bases between them. In DNA, the CDR3 is TGTGCCAGCAGTTTACAGCTGCAGGGTTACGAGCAGTACTTC. Translation: CASSLQLQGYEQYF.

This clonotype was seen many times. The chain links TRBV6-5 to TRBJ2-5; weak D call: TRBD2 (5 bases). CDR3 length: 14 amino acids. Germline CDR1 MNHEY, CDR2 SVGAGI. V lost 4 bases and J 3 bases, leaving 12 bases between the germline ends. The CDR3 DNA is TGTGCCAGCAGTTCCCGTTTGAGGGAAGAGACCCAGTACTTC. Its translation: CASSSRLREETQYF.

This clonotype has a count of ten or more. J is TRBJ2-1 and V is TRBV18; 9 nucleotides align to TRBD2. The CDR3 runs 15 residues. J lost 5 bases, V lost 0 bases, and 2 bases had no gene match. Germline V lookup: CDR1 KGHSH, CDR2 LQKENI. This chain's CDR3 is CASSPPGTSHNEQFF. CDR3 nucleotide sequence: TGTGCCAGCTCACCACCGGGGACTAGCCACAATGAGCAGTTCTTC.

This clonotype has at least ten counts. Here the CDR3 reads CASTMTGFAGEAFF. The CDR3 region has the DNA TGTGCCAGCACCATGACAGGTTTCGCGGGTGAAGCTTTCTTT. The chain joins TRBV6-1 to TRBJ1-1; a possible D gene is TRBD1 (6 bases). In germline, CDR1 is MNHNS, CDR2 SASEGT. Trimming removed 7 bases at V and 7 bases at J, with 19 bases between. The length of the CDR3 is 14 residues.

In its sample, this clonotype was seen many times. V and J are TRBV28 and TRBJ2-7, with D uncertain. CDR1 is MDHEN and CDR2 is SYDVKM in the germline V gene. The CDR3 is made up of 13 amino acids. V was clipped by 4 bases and J by 6 bases, with 13 bases between them. The CDR3 sequence is CASSSSTDSEQYF. CDR3 sequence (DNA): TGTGCCAGCAGTTCATCCACTGATTCCGAGCAGTACTTC.

This clonotype was counted only a few times. This rearrangement joins TRBV7-9 to TRBJ1-2; possible D gene TRBD1, 6 bases. V was trimmed by 0 bases and J by 8 bases, leaving 16 bases between them. The V gene's germline CDR1 is SEHNR and CDR2 FQNEAQ (reference sequence). CDR3 size: 15 residues. CDR3 nucleotides: TGTGCCAGCAGCTTAGCCGGGGGCAGGGAAGGAGGCTACACCTTC. Protein: CASSLAGGREGGYTF.

This clonotype has at least ten counts. In nucleotides, the CDR3 is TGCAGTGCCGGGGGGACTAGCGGGGTCACAGATACGCAGTATTTT. Its protein product is CSAGGTSGVTDTQYF. The chain is built from TRBV20-1 and TRBJ2-3, with TRBD2 matching 13 bases. J lost 2 bases, V lost 6 bases, and 5 bases had no gene match. CDR1 and CDR2 from the germline V gene are DFQATT and SNEGSKA (reference sequence). This CDR3 is 15 amino acids long.

This clonotype was detected ten times or more. The V call is TRBV5-1, the J call TRBJ2-3; 9 bases map to TRBD2. With V trimmed by 5 bases and J by 3 bases, 7 bases remained unmatched. The germline gives CDR1 SGHRS, CDR2 YFSETQ. The CDR3 has 15 residues. CDR3 bases: TGCGCCAGCAGTACCTATAGCGGGGGAACAGATACGCAGTATTTT. Protein: CASSTYSGGTDTQYF.

The CDR3 coding sequence is TGTGCCAGCAGCTTAGCCACTAGCGGGGGGCTCTACGAGCAGTACTTC. It encodes CASSLATSGGLYEQYF. This chain joins TRBV7-2 and TRBJ2-7; 12 bases are a match to TRBD2. The CDR3 is made up of 16 amino acids. Trimming took 0 bases from V and 3 from J; bases not matched to a gene: 3. From germline, CDR1 is SGHTA and CDR2 FQGNSA.